This T cell receptor (beta chain) was retrieved from a study of CD8 T cells in Susac syndrome (dated by TCRdb to the late 2010s). Regarding the research as a whole: The study used repertoire sequencing to test whether antigen drove CD8+ T cell activation and differentiation in Susac syndrome. CD8+ T cell repertoire clonality was compared between about a dozen healthy donors, approximately 14 Susac syndrome patients and approximately 16 multiple sclerosis patients. Results the study describes overall, beyond this receptor: The number of individuals in the TCR sequencing and HLA analysis was recognized as being relatively small.

Peripheral blood CD8+ and CD4+ T cells from healthy donors, Susac syndrome patients and multiple sclerosis patients were profiled by high-throughput TCR beta sequencing. The multiple sclerosis controls were treatment-naive patients whose relapsing-remitting disease, either stable or active, fulfilled the revised McDonald criteria. Bulk CD8+ and CD4+ T cells were purified magnetically by negative isolation, whereas CD8+ TEMRA cells were enriched by FACS. Blood was collected in EDTA tubes and processed within 24 hours, with PBMCs isolated through density gradient centrifugation. PBMCs intended for TCR sequencing were frozen in liquid nitrogen and were later thawed in a 37 degrees C water bath. The sorted or isolated CD4+, CD8+ and CD8+ TEMRA cells had a purity of 90% or higher. Notes on this clonotype: Which antigen it targets is not known. No much larger clone exists at a distance of one base, and base qualities are not known.

The CDR3 holds 17 amino acids from the cysteine to the phenylalanine. Of the read, only the CDR3 DNA is kept; its 51 bases are in frame from base 1. At the junction V is shortened by 0 bases and J by 8 bases; bases outside the gene matches: 16. In the germline V gene, CDR1 corresponds to SQVTM and CDR2 to ANQGSEA. RNA was extracted using the RNeasy kit, and roughly 0.5 to 1 microgram was reverse transcribed with random hexamers. The immunoSEQ multiplex PCR assay, covering 54 Vbeta and 13 Jbeta segments, was used to amplify TCR beta CDR3 regions. To correct PCR amplification bias, a synthetic template baseline was used for both primer optimization and computational correction. Regarding the original processing steps: Only productive sequences were kept, with reads annotated to V, D and J genes according to IMGT and analyzed in immunoSEQ Analyzer. Clonality was computed as one minus Shannon entropy normalized by log2 of the number of productive unique sequences. For each patient and control, public and private clones were evaluated within the 100 most prevalent clones. Clones were defined as Susac-specific if absent from the healthy and MS cohorts, from 1052 published viral clones and from other ImmuneACCESS disease sequences. TCRdb's own reprocessing of the public reads used fastp at Q25 and MiXCR and kept productive beta chains. Each CDR3 protein gets just one entry, which takes the most common genes and DNA from the rows behind it. These V and J calls are TCRdb output, not the study's own analysis. The table for this sample lists under 200,000 distinct CDR3 sequences; around 95% of them were counted only once. The top ten constitute roughly 0.16% of the sample.

Sequenced material: CD8+ T cells from PBMCs. This receptor was obtained from a human donor with multiple sclerosis. The V and J genes are TRBV29-1 and TRBJ2-1, with 7 bases aligning to TRBD2. The CDR3 loop reads CSVEEGPTSEVGYEQFF. The sequence in DNA is TGCAGCGTTGAAGAGGGACCTACTAGCGAAGTAGGTTATGAGCAGTTCTTC.